This T cell receptor (beta chain) was sequenced for a study of cytomegalovirus exposure and HLA in healthy donors. General study findings and limits: Most TCR sequences showed up rarely, but some public TCRs showed up in many donors.

The CDR3 is made up of 14 amino acids. Trimming cost V 3 bases and J 0 bases, with 7 bases left between them. Germline V CDR1 and CDR2: SGHTA, FQGNSA. With regard to this clone: Its antigen is not identified.

Produced via immunoSEQ multiplex PCR; TCRdb's table is partial and in-frame only. The sample includes over 200,000 clones, 70% to 90% of them seen just once. This TCR was sampled from a woman aged 18-35 years in good health and CMV-seronegative. Sequencing used PBMCs. This chain links TRBV7-2 with TRBJ2-3, with a tentative D call TRBD1 (6 bases). CDR3 DNA: TGTGCCAGCAGCTTGCAGGGGAGCACAGATACGCAGTATTTT. Translation gives CASSLQGSTDTQYF.